These 16 T cell receptor beta chains were sequenced from one sample in a study of radiation and T cells in renal cell carcinoma. Produced via immunoSEQ multiplex PCR; TCRdb's table is partial and in-frame only. The sample lists 150,000 or so clones; 88% were seen once. The time point here: blood 4 weeks post-SBRT, at nephrectomy. Treatment in this sample: 15 Gy SBRT to primary tumor, nephrectomy 4 weeks later. The material was blood, obtained from a patient whose treatment included radiotherapy and nephrectomy. These receptors were obtained from a woman aged 50 to 65 with renal cell carcinoma.

The rearrangement links TRBV28 to TRBJ1-2, with 9 nucleotides matching TRBD1. Per germline, CDR1 MDHEN and CDR2 SYDVKM. V trimming: 4 bases; J trimming: 9 bases; junction bases outside the gene matches: 18. The CDR3 extends over 17 amino acids. The CDR3 protein is CASSSSQINLTGGRYTF. In DNA form, the CDR3 reads TGTGCCAGCAGTTCTTCCCAGATAAACTTGACAGGGGGTCGCTACACCTTC.

The V call is TRBV9, the J call TRBJ1-6; D not certain. Looked up from germline, CDR1 is SGDLS and CDR2 is YYNGEE. V was pared by 0 bases and J by 10 bases, with 17 bases between. The CDR3 has 16 residues. DNA for the CDR3: TGTGCCAGCAGCGTAGCCAAGGACCCCTTAGGGTCACCCCTCCACTTT. This encodes CASSVAKDPLGSPLHF.

In the case of this clone: Germline is not matched at one junction end, which may reflect a read error. This chain joins TRBV4-2 and TRBJ2-4; 9 nucleotides agree with TRBD1. CDR3 length: 13 residues. Germline-derived CDR1 and CDR2 are LGHNA and YNFKEQ. The CDR3 sequence: CASSQQDRDRDFF. CDR3 bases: TGTGCCAGCAGCCAACAAGACCGGGACAGGGATTTTTTC.

Here the CDR3 DNA reads TGTGCCAGCAGCCAAGCCGGGGCTAGGGGCTACACCTTC. Translating gives CASSQAGARGYTF. The J gene is TRBJ1-2, the V gene TRBV5-4; a possible D gene is TRBD1 (5 bases). This CDR3 comprises 13 residues. CDR1 SGHNT and CDR2 YYREEE come from the germline V gene (reference sequence). The germline V and J ends were trimmed by 4 bases and 8 bases, with 15 bases remaining between them.

The V gene is TRBV10-3, the J gene TRBJ2-2, with TRBD2 matching over 11 bases. With 4 bases clipped from V and 3 bases from J, the junction kept 4 bases outside the gene matches. Germline V CDR1 and CDR2: ENHRY, SYGVKD. The CDR3 extends over 16 amino acids. CDR3 amino acids: CAISGTSGGYTGELFF. CDR3 nucleotide sequence: TGTGCCATCAGTGGTACTAGCGGGGGCTACACCGGGGAGCTGTTTTTT.

The chain is built from TRBV6-1 and TRBJ1-5, with a weak D call TRBD1 (5 bases). Germline V gives CDR1 MNHNS, CDR2 SASEGT. The CDR3 is 13 residues long. Trimming removed 6 bases at V and 2 bases at J, with 8 bases between. This chain's CDR3 is CASSRDGNQPQHF. The CDR3 DNA is TGTGCCAGCAGCCGGGACGGCAATCAGCCCCAGCATTTT.

This clone was counted once. The CDR3 spells CASSQVLGSEQYF. Here the CDR3 DNA reads TGTGCCAGCAGCCAAGTGCTGGGATCCGAGCAGTACTTC. The chain links TRBV14 to TRBJ2-7; D gene ambiguous. Trimming cost V 1 base and J 6 bases, with 10 bases left between them. The CDR3 runs 13 residues. Looked up from germline, CDR1 is SGHDN and CDR2 is FVKESK.

This chain connects TRBV7-2 to TRBJ2-1, with D perhaps given as TRBD1 or TRBD2 (6 bases each). Germline-derived CDR1 and CDR2 are SGHTA and FQGNSA. V lost 0 bases to trimming and J lost 5 bases, with 14 bases between them. There are 16 residues in the CDR3. As DNA, the CDR3 is TGTGCCAGCAGCTTAGCCCCGGGGGCCAACAACAATGAGCAGTTCTTC. This translates into CASSLAPGANNNEQFF.

V and J are TRBV7-8 and TRBJ2-7; D not certain. CDR3 length: 11 residues. Trimming left V 3 bases short and J 1 base short, with 1 base between. Germline V gene data show CDR1 as SGHVS and CDR2 as FQNEAQ. The CDR3 DNA follows: TGTGCCAGCAGCTTTTCCTACGAGCAGTACTTC. The encoded protein is CASSFSYEQYF.

This rearrangement joins TRBV5-5 to TRBJ1-3; no definite D call. V lost 1 base to trimming and J lost 7 bases, with 18 bases between them. This CDR3 comprises 16 residues. Per germline, CDR1 SGHKS and CDR2 YYEKEE (reference sequence). The CDR3: CASSLTLGGTWNTIYF. The CDR3 region has the DNA TGTGCCAGCAGCTTGACCTTGGGCGGCACCTGGAACACCATATATTTT. The full variable domain, rest sourced from reference TRBV5-5 and TRBJ1-3, is DAGVTQSPTHLIKTRGQQVTLRCSPISGHKSVSWYQQVLGQGPQFIFQYYEKEERGRGNFPDRFSARQFPNYSSELNVNALLLGDSALYLCASSLTLGGTWNTIYFGEGSWLTVV.

V gene TRBV6-1 combines with J gene TRBJ1-2; D unclear. CDR3 length equals 14 residues. Trimming stripped 2 bases from V and 6 bases from J, with 13 bases between. Germline CDR1 is MNHNS and CDR2 is SASEGT. In nucleotides, the CDR3 is TGTGCCAGCAGTGAAATCCAACTGTCGGATGGCTACACCTTC. Translating gives CASSEIQLSDGYTF.

V gene TRBV6-1 combines with J gene TRBJ2-2, with 8 positions matching TRBD1. Germline values: CDR1 MNHNS, CDR2 SASEGT. The ends lost 6 bases at V and 4 bases at J; junction bases unmatched: 4. The CDR3 spans 14 residues. As DNA, the CDR3 is TGTGCCAGCAGCGGACAGGGTGGCACCGGGGAGCTGTTTTTT. It yields the protein CASSGQGGTGELFF.

The chain uses TRBV7-2 and TRBJ1-4; a weak D match, TRBD1 (5 bases). Trimming cost V 1 base and J 7 bases, with 16 bases left between them. Germline values: CDR1 SGHTA, CDR2 FQGNSA. The length of the CDR3 is 16 residues. CDR3 bases: TGTGCCAGCAGCTTAGTCAGTCGGGGCCCAGGTGAAAAACTGTTTTTT. Encoded protein: CASSLVSRGPGEKLFF. The full variable domain, in which reference TRBV7-2 and TRBJ1-4 provide the parts outside the CDR3, is GAGVSQSPSNKVTEKGKDVELRCDPISGHTALYWYRQSLGQGLEFLIYFQGNSAPDKSGLPSDRFSAERTGGSVSTLTIQRTQQEDSAVYLCASSLVSRGPGEKLFFGSGTQLSVL.

The chain couples TRBV10-1 to TRBJ1-4; 11 bases match TRBD1. V lost 10 bases, J lost 7 bases, and 8 bases stayed unmatched. The CDR3 has 14 amino acids. Germline CDR1 and CDR2: WNHNN and SYGVQD (reference sequence). The CDR3 protein is CATGDRGSIEKLFF. CDR3 in DNA: TGCGCCACGGGGGACAGGGGGAGTATTGAAAAACTGTTTTTT.

V and J are TRBV7-9 and TRBJ2-7, with D tentatively TRBD1 (6 bases). Germline-derived CDR1 and CDR2 are SEHNR and FQNEAQ (reference sequence). This CDR3 is 13 amino acids long. V dropped 3 bases and J dropped 6 bases, with 12 bases sitting between them. The CDR3 region has the DNA TGTGCCAGCAGCTTGGAACAGGGTATCGAGCAGTACTTC. Encoded protein: CASSLEQGIEQYF.

In this sample, this clone turned up once. The chain uses TRBV14 and TRBJ2-4; a weak D match, TRBD1 (5 bases). The germline CDR1 and CDR2 sequences are SGHDN and FVKESK. The CDR3 loop spans 12 amino acids. Trimming shortened V by 4 bases and J by 6 bases, and 7 bases separated the two germline ends. DNA for the CDR3: TGTGCCAGCAGCCTCCAGGGAAACATTCAGTACTTC. Translating it yields CASSLQGNIQYF.